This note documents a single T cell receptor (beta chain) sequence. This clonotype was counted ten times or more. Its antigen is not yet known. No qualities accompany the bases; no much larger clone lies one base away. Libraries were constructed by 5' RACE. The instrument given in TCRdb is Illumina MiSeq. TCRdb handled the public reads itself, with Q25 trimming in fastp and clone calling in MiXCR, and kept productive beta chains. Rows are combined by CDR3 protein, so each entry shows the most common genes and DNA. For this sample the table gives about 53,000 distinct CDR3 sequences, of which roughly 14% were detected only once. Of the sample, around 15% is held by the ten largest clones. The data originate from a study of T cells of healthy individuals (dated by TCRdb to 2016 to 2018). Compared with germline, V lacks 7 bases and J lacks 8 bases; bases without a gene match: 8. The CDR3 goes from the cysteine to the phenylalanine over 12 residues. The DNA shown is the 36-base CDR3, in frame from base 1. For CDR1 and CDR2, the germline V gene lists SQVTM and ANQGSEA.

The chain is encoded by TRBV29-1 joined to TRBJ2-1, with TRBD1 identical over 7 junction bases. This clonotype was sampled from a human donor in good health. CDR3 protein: CSGQRQGYEQFF. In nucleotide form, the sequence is TGCAGCGGCCAAAGACAGGGATATGAGCAGTTCTTC.